This T cell receptor beta chain emerged from a study of HIV-infected patients and healthy controls. TCRdb re-analysed the 5' RACE reads in MiXCR, keeping a single row per CDR3 protein. The sample lists 70,000 or so distinct CDR3 sequences, about 16% occurring once. In germline, CDR1 is SEHNR, CDR2 FQNEAQ (reference sequence). Trimming cost V 3 bases and J 5 bases, with 14 bases left between them. There are 14 residues in the CDR3. This clonotype was sampled from a human donor in good health. The rearrangement uses TRBV7-9 and TRBJ2-7; D is perhaps TRBD1 (6 bases). Input material: CD4+ T cells from blood. CDR3 sequence reads: CASSFETGPDEQYF. The DNA of the CDR3 is TGTGCCAGCAGCTTCGAAACAGGGCCCGACGAGCAGTACTTC.